The clone carrying this T cell receptor beta chain was observed a single time. This specimen comes from a study of technical replicates of blood from several donors. Measured with immunoSEQ multiplex PCR; TCRdb has only the in-frame clones, and not every one. Among roughly 100,000 clones listed, 95% to 96% were seen once. In germline, CDR1 is MNHNS, CDR2 SASEGT. V shed 2 bases and J shed 0 bases, with 13 bases lying between them. The CDR3 extends over 16 amino acids. This receptor was identified in a human donor in good health. The genes are TRBV6-1 and TRBJ1-2; D is undetermined. Material: T cells isolated from PBMCs. The CDR3 is CASSEIPYLANYGYTF. The CDR3 DNA reads TGTGCCAGCAGTGAAATCCCATACTTAGCTAACTATGGCTACACCTTC.